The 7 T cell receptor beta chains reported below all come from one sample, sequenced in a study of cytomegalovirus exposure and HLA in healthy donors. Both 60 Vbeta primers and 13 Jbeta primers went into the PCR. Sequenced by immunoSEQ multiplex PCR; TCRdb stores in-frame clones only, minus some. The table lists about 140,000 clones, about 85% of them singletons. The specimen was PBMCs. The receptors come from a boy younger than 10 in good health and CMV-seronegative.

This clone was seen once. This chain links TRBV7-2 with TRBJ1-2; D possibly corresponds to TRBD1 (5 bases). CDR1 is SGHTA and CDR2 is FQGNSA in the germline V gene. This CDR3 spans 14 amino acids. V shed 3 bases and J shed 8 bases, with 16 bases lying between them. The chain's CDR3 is CASSFPGVPNGYTF. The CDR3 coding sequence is TGTGCCAGCAGCTTTCCGGGGGTTCCCAACGGCTACACCTTC.

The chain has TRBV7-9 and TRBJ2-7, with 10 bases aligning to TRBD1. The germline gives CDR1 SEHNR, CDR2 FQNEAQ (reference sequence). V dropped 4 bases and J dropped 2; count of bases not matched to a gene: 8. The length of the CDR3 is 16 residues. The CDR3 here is CASSSDRGRGAYEQYF. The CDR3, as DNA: TGTGCCAGCAGCTCGGACAGGGGGAGAGGTGCCTACGAGCAGTACTTC. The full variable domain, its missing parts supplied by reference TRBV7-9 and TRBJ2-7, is DTGVSQNPRHKITKRGQNVTFRCDPISEHNRLYWYRQTLGQGPEFLTYFQNEAQLEKSRLLSDRFSAERPKGSFSTLEIQRTEQGDSAMYLCASSSDRGRGAYEQYFGPGTRLTVT.

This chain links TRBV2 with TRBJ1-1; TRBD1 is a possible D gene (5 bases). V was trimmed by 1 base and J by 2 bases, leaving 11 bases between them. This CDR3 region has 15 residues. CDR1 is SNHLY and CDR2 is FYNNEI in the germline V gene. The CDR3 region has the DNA TGTGCCAGCAGTGAAGAACAGGAGGGTAACACTGAAGCTTTCTTT. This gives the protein CASSEEQEGNTEAFF.

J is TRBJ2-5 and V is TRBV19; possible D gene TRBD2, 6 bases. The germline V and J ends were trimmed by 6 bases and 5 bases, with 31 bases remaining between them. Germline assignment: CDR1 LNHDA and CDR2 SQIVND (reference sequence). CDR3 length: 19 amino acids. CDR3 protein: CASSGEVLSDQQFRETQYF. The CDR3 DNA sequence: TGTGCCAGTAGCGGGGAGGTTCTGTCGGACCAACAGTTCCGGGAGACCCAGTACTTC.

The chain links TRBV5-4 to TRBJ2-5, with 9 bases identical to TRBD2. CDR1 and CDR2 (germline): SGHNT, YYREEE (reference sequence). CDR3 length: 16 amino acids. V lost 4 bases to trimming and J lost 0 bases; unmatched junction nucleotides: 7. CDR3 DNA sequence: TGTGCCAGCAGCATACGCGGGGGGGGAAACCAAGAGACCCAGTACTTC. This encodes CASSIRGGGNQETQYF.

The CDR3 coding sequence is TGTGCCAGCAGCTTAACAGGGGGCGTTCTTCAGCCCCAGCATTTT. Translating it yields CASSLTGGVLQPQHF. This rearrangement joins TRBV11-2 to TRBJ1-5; 9 nucleotides match TRBD1. The J segment lost 6 bases and the V segment lost 2 bases, leaving 5 bases of the junction unmatched. The CDR3 spans 15 residues. CDR1 is SGHAT, CDR2 FQNNGV, per germline.

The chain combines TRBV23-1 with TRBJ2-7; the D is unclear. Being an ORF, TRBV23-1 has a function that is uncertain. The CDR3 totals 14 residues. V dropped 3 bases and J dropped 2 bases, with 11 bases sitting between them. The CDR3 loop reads CASSHRNEPYEQYF. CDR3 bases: TGCGCCAGCAGTCACCGCAACGAGCCCTACGAGCAGTACTTC.